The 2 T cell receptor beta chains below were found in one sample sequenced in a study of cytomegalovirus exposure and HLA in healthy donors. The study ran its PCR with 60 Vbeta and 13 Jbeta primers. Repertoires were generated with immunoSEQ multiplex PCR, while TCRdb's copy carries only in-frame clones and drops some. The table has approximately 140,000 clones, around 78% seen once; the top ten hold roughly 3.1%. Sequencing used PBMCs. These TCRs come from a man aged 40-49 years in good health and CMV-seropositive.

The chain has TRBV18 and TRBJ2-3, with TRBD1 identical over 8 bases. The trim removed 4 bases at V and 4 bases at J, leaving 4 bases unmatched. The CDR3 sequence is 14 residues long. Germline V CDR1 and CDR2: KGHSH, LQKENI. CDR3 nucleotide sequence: TGTGCCAGCTCACGAGGACAGGGAGCAGATACGCAGTATTTT. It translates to CASSRGQGADTQYF.

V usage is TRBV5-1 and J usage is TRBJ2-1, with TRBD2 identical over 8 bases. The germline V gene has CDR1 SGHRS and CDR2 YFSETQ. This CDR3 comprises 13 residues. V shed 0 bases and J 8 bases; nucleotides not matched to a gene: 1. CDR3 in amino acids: CASSLGREDEQFF. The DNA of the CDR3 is TGCGCCAGCAGCTTGGGGCGGGAGGATGAGCAGTTCTTC.